This T cell receptor (beta chain) is drawn from a study of blood T cell repertoires in COVID-19 (dated by TCRdb to about 2020). About the investigation overall: Samples from collaborators originated in the United States, Italy and Spain and spanned both the acute and convalescent phases of COVID-19. The sample metadata nearly always contained a de-identified subject ID, COVID-19 status, age in years and sex. The dataset comprised deeply sampled blood TCRbeta repertoires from subjects exposed to, actively infected with, or recovered from COVID-19. A freely available public database, intended as a resource for researchers studying the immune response to SARS-CoV-2, is where the repertoires were released. The samples were drawn from two sources: the first 160 participants of the ongoing ImmuneRACE study, and 1,254 subjects contributed by 6 global collaborators. The material from the prospective study consisted of cDNA or gDNA derived from T cells, B-cell-depleted T cells, or PBMCs. Where HLA class I and class II types were available, the types were taken from metadata supplied by the sample provider, not from assay-based typing.

A second Seattle source provided samples from volunteer blood donors who had recovered from COVID-19. The collaborating institutions used their own protocols to collect whole blood in K2EDTA tubes. For TCRbeta analysis, collaborators shipped samples as frozen whole blood, isolated PBMCs, or DNA extracted from either of those sample types. The study at large found these results: The quantity of clinical and demographic metadata differed by source and by participant and was supplied without curation.

Comment on this clone: This receptor's antigen is unknown. Base qualities are missing; no much larger clone stands one base away.

TCRbeta CDR3 regions were amplified from genomic DNA by means of the immunoSEQ Assay, a bias-controlled multiplex PCR. As for the original processing: The number of nucleated cells in each sample was estimated by amplification of reference gene primers within the assay. To quantify the absolute abundance of each unique TCRbeta CDR3 rearrangement, sequence reads were collapsed and filtered. For each sample, productive Simpson clonality was calculated as the square root of Simpson's diversity index over productive rearrangements. The source is immuneACCESS, and TCRdb retained only in-frame sequences with V and J called. Part of the clones is not carried over; for the studies checked, unresolved V genes explain less than half of this, and the remainder is unexplained. The DNA was the basis for D and trimming; V, J and clone size are from that table. The sample contains about 330,000 clones, roughly nine tenths of them found a single time. About 6.8% of the sample lies in the top ten.

The CDR3, from cysteine to phenylalanine, totals 16 residues. The read is trimmed to its CDR3 DNA, 48 bases read in frame from base 1. V is cut back by 0 bases and J by 1 base, with 4 bases in the junction unmatched. Reading the germline V gene gives CDR1 SGHRS and CDR2 YFSETQ. Sequenced sample: peripheral blood. The receptor comes from a man between 18 and 35 years old who had recovered from COVID-19. The sequence joins TRBV5-1 to TRBJ2-3, with 8 bases matching TRBD2. The CDR3 reads CASSLGTSTGTDTQYF. The nucleotides read TGCGCCAGCAGCTTGGGGACTAGCACTGGCACAGATACGCAGTATTTT.